These T cell receptor beta chains were read from a single sample in a study of immune evolution from preneoplasia to lung adenocarcinoma. Libraries were prepared by immunoSEQ multiplex PCR; TCRdb keeps only in-frame clonotypes and omits some of them. The sample yields 6,000 to 8,000 clones, 79% seen once. Material for sequencing was FFPE invasive lung adenocarcinoma tissue. The receptors stem from a person aged 35-55 years with lung adenocarcinoma. Both conserved end residues are part of each CDR3. Fields, in order: J gene, clone size, V gene, D gene, CDR3 DNA, CDR3 protein. D genes are given only for firm matches. Part of the rows lack a size; the others show once, few, many or a class for expanded clones.

TRBJ1-5	NA	TRBV7-9	NA	TGTGCCAGCAGCTTAGGAAGGACCACAGATAGCAATCAGCCCCAGCATTTT	CASSLGRTTDSNQPQHF
TRBJ1-1	NA	TRBV7-2	NA	TGTGCCAGCAGCACTTACGAGAGGGAAAGAGCTTTCTTT	CASSTYERERAFF
TRBJ2-7	NA	TRBV6-1	TRBD1	TGTGCCGGCGCGATTGAATGGACAGGGGTGTACGAGCAGTACTTC	CAGAIEWTGVYEQYF
TRBJ1-1	NA	TRBV2	TRBD1	TGTGCCAGCAGTGAAGCGGGGCAGGGGGGGAACACTGAAGCTTTCTTT	CASSEAGQGGNTEAFF
TRBJ2-2	NA	TRBV19	NA	TGTGCCACCACACACCCGAACACCGGGGAGCTGTTTTTT	CATTHPNTGELFF
TRBJ2-3	NA	TRBV28	NA	TGTGCCAGCAGTACACTCGGGCCTCTAAGCACAGATACGCAGTATTTT	CASSTLGPLSTDTQYF
TRBJ2-1	NA	TRBV6-5	TRBD2	TGTGCCAGCAGGAGGACTAGACTGAATGAGCAGTTCTTC	CASRRTRLNEQFF
TRBJ1-5	NA	TRBV25-1	NA	TGTGCCAGCAGTGAATCTGGGGCGTCGGGCAATCAGCCCCAGCATTTT	CASSESGASGNQPQHF
TRBJ2-3	NA	TRBV6-1	TRBD1	TGTGCCAGCAGTGAACCACCGGACAGGGCCCCAGATACGCAGTATTTT	CASSEPPDRAPDTQYF
TRBJ1-2	once	TRBV30	NA	TGTGCCTGGACCCCACGGGGGAATCCTAACTATGGCTACACCTTC	CAWTPRGNPNYGYTF
TRBJ1-2	NA	TRBV6-1	NA	TGTGCCAGCAATGCGGGGGGAGGTGACTATGGCTACACCTTC	CASNAGGGDYGYTF
TRBJ2-3	NA	TRBV11-2	TRBD2	TGTGCCAGCAGCTTTGGTAGCGGGAGTTATACGCAGTATTTT	CASSFGSGSYTQYF
TRBJ2-5	NA	TRBV9	TRBD1	TGTGCCAGCAGCGGGGACAGGGGAACGGAGACCCAGTACTTC	CASSGDRGTETQYF
TRBJ2-7	NA	TRBV5-1	NA	TGCGCCAGCAGCTACGGGGACGTCCGCGAGCAGTACTTC	CASSYGDVREQYF
TRBJ1-3	few	TRBV6-1	NA	TGTGCCAGCAGTGAAGCGGAGGGGTCTGGAAACACCATATATTTT	CASSEAEGSGNTIYF
TRBJ1-1	NA	TRBV5-4	NA	TGTGCCAGCAGCTTGGTGGGCCAGAACACTGAAGCTTTCTTT	CASSLVGQNTEAFF
TRBJ1-5	NA	TRBV6-1	NA	TGTGCCAGCAGTGAAATGCCGCCAGATAGCAATCAGCCCCAGCATTTT	CASSEMPPDSNQPQHF
TRBJ1-5	NA	TRBV5-6	NA	TGTGCCAGCAGCTCCTCTACGACAGCTAGCCATCAGCCCCAGCATTTT	CASSSSTTASHQPQHF
TRBJ2-7	NA	TRBV6-4	TRBD2	TGTGCCAGCAGTGACTCGACTAGCGGGGGGGCCGAGCAGTACTTC	CASSDSTSGGAEQYF
TRBJ2-1	once	TRBV5-1	NA	TGCGCCAGCAGCTTGCAAGGACACAATGAGCAGTTCTTC	CASSLQGHNEQFF
TRBJ1-1	NA	TRBV5-6	NA	TGTGCCAGCAGCTTCGGAACAGGGATTGGCAGCGTTGAAGCTTTCTTT	CASSFGTGIGSVEAFF
TRBJ2-3	NA	TRBV4-1	NA	TGCGCCAGCAGCCAAGATACGGATACGCAGTATTTT	CASSQDTDTQYF
TRBJ2-1	NA	TRBV2	NA	TGTGCCAGCAGTGTAAAAAGCGGGTTAGAGGTCTTC	CASSVKSGLEVF
TRBJ2-7	NA	TRBV27	TRBD1	TGTGCCAGCAGTTTATTAGGACAGGGGGACTCCTACGAGCAGTACTTC	CASSLLGQGDSYEQYF
TRBJ2-5	NA	TRBV29-1	NA	TGCAGCGTTGAGGGGGCTCGCGGGACCCAGTACTTC	CSVEGARGTQYF
TRBJ1-1	NA	TRBV7-6	TRBD1	TGTGCCAGCAGCTTAGAGGTAGGGGGCAGGAACACTGAAGCTTTCTTT	CASSLEVGGRNTEAFF
TRBJ2-3	NA	TRBV7-2	NA	TGTGCCAGCAGCCGAGACGGATCCACAGATACGCAGTATTTT	CASSRDGSTDTQYF
TRBJ1-1	few	TRBV7-8	NA	TGTGCCAGCAGCTTAGCGGGGATGAACACTGAAGCTTTCTTT	CASSLAGMNTEAFF
TRBJ2-1	NA	TRBV7-3	TRBD2	TGTGCCAGCAGTTTCGAGCGGGGGGTTTCCTACAATGAGCAGTTCTTC	CASSFERGVSYNEQFF
TRBJ2-3	NA	TRBV5-1	TRBD2	TGCGCCAGCAGCGAGACTAGCGGAGGGAGCACAGATACGCAGTATTTT	CASSETSGGSTDTQYF
TRBJ2-3	once	TRBV7-2	NA	TGTGCCAGCAGCTTAGGGACAGCGGATACGCAGTATTTT	CASSLGTADTQYF
TRBJ2-1	NA	TRBV7-3	TRBD2	TGTGCCAGCAGCCCAAGCGGGAGACTTTACAATGAGCAGTTCTTC	CASSPSGRLYNEQFF
TRBJ2-7	NA	TRBV5-6	NA	TGTGCCAGCAGCTTGGACGGTCCTACCTACGAGCAGTACTTC	CASSLDGPTYEQYF
TRBJ2-7	NA	TRBV5-8	NA	TGTGCCAGCAGCTTGTTCACTACCTCTACGTACTTC	CASSLFTTSTYF
TRBJ1-2	NA	TRBV30	TRBD1	TGTGCCTGGAATAAGGACAGGGGATTTGATGGCTACACCTTC	CAWNKDRGFDGYTF
TRBJ1-1	NA	TRBV5-1	NA	TGCGCCAGCAGCTTGGGGGGTCGGACTGAAGCTTTCTTT	CASSLGGRTEAFF
TRBJ1-1	NA	TRBV5-1	NA	TGCGCCAGCAGCCAGACACCCGGGACTCTGGCCTTCTTT	CASSQTPGTLAFF
TRBJ1-4	NA	TRBV6-6	NA	TGTGCCAGCAGTTACCCCCTGGAAGCGGGGGGAAAACTGTTTTTT	CASSYPLEAGGKLFF
TRBJ1-1	NA	TRBV6-1	NA	TGTGCCAGCAGTGTTAAGGAGACCACTGAAGCTTTCTTT	CASSVKETTEAFF
TRBJ2-7	NA	TRBV6-5	NA	TGTGCCAGCATGCGCTCTGGCTACGAGCAGTACTTC	CASMRSGYEQYF
TRBJ2-7	NA	TRBV29-1	TRBD1	TGCAGCGCGACAGGGGCAAGCTCCTACGAGCAGTACTTC	CSATGASSYEQYF
TRBJ2-5	NA	TRBV29-1	NA	TGCAGCGTCAACATAGGGGAGACCCAGTACTTC	CSVNIGETQYF
TRBJ2-5	few	TRBV4-1	TRBD1	TGCGCCAGCAGCCAAGGAGCCACGACAGGGGGAGAGACCCAGTACTTC	CASSQGATTGGETQYF